What follows is one TCR beta chain and its context. The same CDR3 also results from other DNA sequences found in this sample. This CDR3 contains 13 residues. CDR1 and CDR2 (germline): SNHLY, FYNNEI. Trimming pared 5 bases from V and 1 base from J, leaving 8 bases between. Using immunoSEQ multiplex PCR, the repertoire was profiled, and TCRdb retains in-frame clones only, with some absent. This table holds some 2 million clones, about 95% found once. Naive CD8 cells, CD45RO-negative and positively selected for CCR7, excluded terminally differentiated effector memory CD45RA+ cells. These data belong to a study of shared clonotypes between healthy human individuals.

The source material was naive CD8+ T cells sorted from blood. This receptor was taken from a man between 18 and 35 years old in good health. This chain uses TRBV2 with TRBJ1-1, with a tentative D call TRBD1 (5 bases). CDR3 in DNA: TGTGCCAGCAGTCCGACAGAGAACACTGAAGCTTTCTTT. Its translation is CASSPTENTEAFF. Full variable domain (rest looked up from reference TRBV2 and TRBJ1-1): EPEVTQTPSHQVTQMGQEVILRCVPISNHLYFYWYRQILGQKVEFLVSFYNNEISEKSEIFDDQFSVERPDGSNFTLKIRSTKLEDSAMYFCASSPTENTEAFFGQGTRLTVV.